Listed here are 32 T cell receptor beta chains from one sample, sequenced in a study of shared clonotypes between healthy human individuals. Naive CD8 cells were CD45RO-negative, positively selected for CCR7, excluding terminally differentiated effector memory CD45RA+ cells. Data came from immunoSEQ multiplex PCR; TCRdb stores just in-frame clones and leaves some out. The repertoire holds about 2.1 million clones, with over 85% as singletons. The sequencing input was naive CD8+ T cells from PBMCs. These receptor sequences come from a man younger than 30 in good health. Some clones in this sample may be carry-over from other donors' samples.

The rearrangement uses TRBV6-5 and TRBJ2-1; 12 nucleotides align to TRBD2. Germline trimming cut 5 bases from V and 10 bases from J; bases unmatched to any gene: 9. Germline values: CDR1 MNHEY, CDR2 SVGAGI. The CDR3 loop spans 15 amino acids. CDR3 DNA: TGTGCCAGCAGTCGCCTAGCGGGAGGGGCCGTCGAGCAGTTCTTC. Translated, it gives CASSRLAGGAVEQFF.

This clone showed up just a few times. The chain uses TRBV2 and TRBJ1-2; TRBD1 matches 10 bases. The CDR3 extends over 15 amino acids. V dropped 2 bases and J dropped 6; count of bases not matched to a gene: 6. Germline CDR1 SNHLY, CDR2 FYNNEI. CDR3 sequence (DNA): TGTGCCAGCAGTGAAAGGGACAGGGGAGGACATGGCTACACCTTC. As protein: CASSERDRGGHGYTF.

V and J are TRBV19 and TRBJ2-7; 9 positions agree with TRBD2. CDR3 length equals 17 residues. The germline CDR1 and CDR2 sequences are LNHDA and SQIVND (reference sequence). V lost 5 bases to trimming and J lost 4 bases; unmatched junction nucleotides: 15. CDR3 sequence reads: CASSDTPSGTIPYEQYF. Written as DNA, the CDR3 is TGTGCCAGTAGTGATACTCCTAGCGGGACAATACCTTACGAGCAGTACTTC. The whole variable domain, filled in from reference TRBV19 and TRBJ2-7, reads DGGITQSPKYLFRKEGQNVTLSCEQNLNHDAMYWYRQDPGQGLRLIYYSQIVNDFQKGDIAEGYSVSREKKESFPLTVTSAQKNPTAFYLCASSDTPSGTIPYEQYFGPGTRLTVT.

The CDR3 sequence: CASRPGTGTYGYTF. CDR3 in DNA: TGTGCCAGCAGACCCGGGACAGGGACCTATGGCTACACCTTC. This sequence joins TRBV27 and TRBJ1-2; TRBD1 agrees at 9 bases. The CDR3 covers 14 residues. CDR1 is MNHEY and CDR2 is SMNVEV in the germline V gene (reference sequence). V was clipped by 6 bases and J by 4 bases; unmatched bases: 6.

This chain connects TRBV27 to TRBJ2-7; TRBD2 is a possible D gene (5 bases). V lost 4 bases and J lost 5, with 21 bases in between. CDR1 is MNHEY, CDR2 SMNVEV, per germline (reference sequence). The length of the CDR3 is 16 residues. DNA for the CDR3: TGTGCCAGCAGTTCCCTGACGGGGATAAATTGGAACGAGCAGTACTTC. Its protein is CASSSLTGINWNEQYF.

This chain links TRBV2 with TRBJ1-4; weak D call: TRBD1 (5 bases). CDR1 and CDR2 from the germline V gene are SNHLY and FYNNEI. This CDR3 has 15 residues. The ends were cut back, 0 bases at V and 7 bases at J, with 12 bases in the middle. The CDR3: CASSEARRAGEKLFF. CDR3 bases: TGTGCCAGCAGTGAAGCCCGCAGGGCCGGTGAAAAACTGTTTTTT.

About this clone: The same CDR3 arises from other DNA sequences in this sample as well. The chain recombines TRBV6-5 with TRBJ2-5; D not resolved. The CDR3 runs 13 residues. Trimming left V 2 bases short and J 5 bases short, with 9 bases between. Germline-derived CDR1 and CDR2 are MNHEY and SVGAGI. CDR3 sequence: CASSYSGRETQYF. CDR3 coding DNA: TGTGCCAGCAGTTACAGTGGTAGGGAGACCCAGTACTTC.

The rearrangement links TRBV9 to TRBJ1-2; 7 bases fit TRBD1. CDR3 size: 14 residues. Germline CDR1 is SGDLS and CDR2 is YYNGEE. With V trimmed by 3 bases and J by 7 bases, 9 bases remained unmatched. DNA for the CDR3: TGTGCCAGCAGCGAGGACAGGTCGGCTCTTGGCTACACCTTC. Translating gives CASSEDRSALGYTF.

The rearrangement links TRBV19 to TRBJ2-3; 10 nucleotides agree with TRBD2. The length of the CDR3 is 15 residues. From germline, CDR1 is LNHDA and CDR2 SQIVND (reference sequence). V gave up 10 bases and J gave up 5 bases; unmatched junction bases: 12. The CDR3 loop is CATLLTSGPVDTQYF. The CDR3, as DNA: TGTGCCACGCTCTTGACTAGCGGGCCGGTAGATACGCAGTATTTT.

The V gene is TRBV5-4, the J gene TRBJ2-1, with TRBD2 as a possible D gene (6 bases). Per the germline V gene, CDR1 is SGHNT and CDR2 is YYREEE (reference sequence). The CDR3 is 15 residues long. The V gene lost 10 bases and the J gene lost 2 bases, with 19 bases spanning the gap. The CDR3 DNA reads TGTGCCGCTCAAGCGCAGGACTATCCCTACAATGAGCAGTTCTTC. Amino acid sequence: CAAQAQDYPYNEQFF.

This chain links TRBV19 with TRBJ1-2; tentative D call: TRBD1 (5 bases). Germline assignment: CDR1 LNHDA and CDR2 SQIVND (reference sequence). V lost 5 bases to trimming and J lost 6 bases, with 13 bases between them. The CDR3 has 13 amino acids. The CDR3: CASSQWGVHGYTF. CDR3 nucleotide sequence: TGTGCCAGTAGTCAATGGGGGGTTCATGGCTACACCTTC. Supplemented by reference TRBV19 and TRBJ1-2, the full variable domain reads DGGITQSPKYLFRKEGQNVTLSCEQNLNHDAMYWYRQDPGQGLRLIYYSQIVNDFQKGDIAEGYSVSREKKESFPLTVTSAQKNPTAFYLCASSQWGVHGYTFGSGTRLTVV.

The rearrangement uses TRBV7-8 and TRBJ2-3; D remains unclear. V dropped 7 bases and J dropped 6 bases, with 14 bases sitting between them. Germline assignment: CDR1 SGHVS and CDR2 FQNEAQ. This CDR3 has 13 amino acids. The CDR3: CASNNPLVDTQYF. CDR3 DNA sequence: TGTGCCAGCAACAACCCACTGGTGGATACGCAGTATTTT.

CDR3 sequence: CASAASGNTGELFF. CDR3 nucleotide sequence: TGTGCCAGCGCGGCTAGCGGGAACACCGGGGAGCTGTTTTTT. The chain employs TRBV9 and TRBJ2-2, with 7 nucleotides matching TRBD2. Germline-derived CDR1 and CDR2 are SGDLS and YYNGEE. Trimming cost V 7 bases and J 1 base; bases outside gene matches: 4. The CDR3 contains 14 residues.

This chain links TRBV29-1 with TRBJ2-1; D is uncertain. Trimming shortened V by 4 bases and J by 8 bases, and 9 bases separated the two germline ends. Looked up from germline, CDR1 is SQVTM and CDR2 is ANQGSEA. CDR3 length equals 11 residues. CDR3 residues: CSVVVLYEQFF. The CDR3 DNA is TGCAGCGTTGTTGTCCTTTATGAGCAGTTCTTC.

The chain combines TRBV11-2 with TRBJ2-5, with D possibly TRBD1 on 6 matching bases. The ends were cut back, 1 base at V and 2 bases at J, with 11 bases in the middle. Germline lookup yields CDR1 SGHAT and CDR2 FQNNGV. The CDR3 has 15 residues. The CDR3 sequence: CASSLAPGEQETQYF. CDR3 coding DNA: TGTGCCAGCAGCTTAGCTCCAGGGGAACAAGAGACCCAGTACTTC.

The V call is TRBV7-9, the J call TRBJ1-3; unclear D gene. Germline values: CDR1 SEHNR, CDR2 FQNEAQ (reference sequence). Trimming took off 5 bases at V and 0 bases at J, with 11 bases between the two ends. This CDR3 spans 15 amino acids. DNA of the CDR3: TGTGCCAGCAGCAGTAAACAGTTCTCTGGAAACACCATATATTTT. Encoded protein: CASSSKQFSGNTIYF.

The chain recombines TRBV7-9 with TRBJ2-3, with D uncertain. Germline CDR1 is SEHNR and CDR2 is FQNEAQ (reference sequence). The CDR3 contains 13 residues. Trimming removed 4 bases from V and 3 bases from J, with 8 bases in between. DNA for the CDR3: TGTGCCAGCAGCTCGACCTGGACAGATACGCAGTATTTT. Its protein is CASSSTWTDTQYF.

This clone showed up just once. The chain combines TRBV29-1 with TRBJ2-2, with 14 positions matching TRBD2. Germline loops: CDR1 SQVTM, CDR2 ANQGSEA. Trimming removed 6 bases from V and 4 bases from J; junction bases left unmatched: 13. This CDR3 contains 18 residues. The CDR3 sequence: CSVTGLAGARMGTGELFF. The CDR3 coding sequence is TGCAGCGTGACGGGACTAGCGGGAGCAAGGATGGGCACCGGGGAGCTGTTTTTT.

The chain employs TRBV11-2 and TRBJ2-7; 7 positions match TRBD2. The CDR3 is 13 amino acids. Germline V lookup: CDR1 SGHAT, CDR2 FQNNGV. J was trimmed by 3 bases and V by 6 bases; bases with no gene match: 5. CDR3 in DNA: TGTGCCAGCAGGCTGGCGGGGGACTACGAGCAGTACTTC. Its protein is CASRLAGDYEQYF.

Comments on this clone: Other DNA sequences in the sample encode the same CDR3. V usage is TRBV28 and J usage is TRBJ2-3; D perhaps matches TRBD2 (6 bases). The CDR3 length is 14 residues. Germline CDR1 is MDHEN and CDR2 is SYDVKM. V gave up 2 bases and J gave up 5 bases, with 11 bases separating them. As DNA, the CDR3 is TGTGCCAGCAGTTTACCGGGAGAGGGAGATACGCAGTATTTT. It yields the protein CASSLPGEGDTQYF. The entire variable domain, with the rest obtained from reference TRBV28 and TRBJ2-3, is as follows: DVKVTQSSRYLVKRTGEKVFLECVQDMDHENMFWYRQDPGLGLRLIYFSYDVKMKEKGDIPEGYSVSREKKERFSLILESASTNQTSMYLCASSLPGEGDTQYFGPGTRLTVL.

The chain uses TRBV7-9 and TRBJ2-1; the match to TRBD2 covers 9 bases. Trimming at V came to 1 base and at J to 8 bases, leaving 6 bases not matched to a gene. Germline values: CDR1 SEHNR, CDR2 FQNEAQ (reference sequence). This CDR3 comprises 15 residues. The CDR3 DNA is TGTGCCAGCAGCTTAGTTAGCGGGAGTCCTTATGAGCAGTTCTTC. It is translated as CASSLVSGSPYEQFF.

The chain links TRBV28 to TRBJ2-1; D might be TRBD2 (6 bases). Germline V gene data show CDR1 as MDHEN and CDR2 as SYDVKM. The CDR3 contains 14 residues. V lost 6 bases to trimming and J lost 10 bases, with 19 bases between them. In nucleotides, the CDR3 is TGTGCCAGCAGCCACGGGACTGCTTGGGGGGAGCAGTTCTTC. It codes for CASSHGTAWGEQFF. The full variable domain, with the rest looked up from reference TRBV28 and TRBJ2-1, is DVKVTQSSRYLVKRTGEKVFLECVQDMDHENMFWYRQDPGLGLRLIYFSYDVKMKEKGDIPEGYSVSREKKERFSLILESASTNQTSMYLCASSHGTAWGEQFFGPGTRLTVL.

The chain has TRBV25-1 and TRBJ1-2; TRBD1 matches at 10 bases. This CDR3 region has 14 residues. Germline values: CDR1 MGHDK, CDR2 SYGVNS. Trimming removed 7 bases from V and 7 bases from J; junction bases left unmatched: 9. CDR3 sequence reads: CASTETGGFTGYTF. DNA of the CDR3: TGTGCCAGCACCGAGACAGGGGGCTTTACTGGCTACACCTTC.

This chain joins TRBV6-1 and TRBJ2-7; D unclear. This CDR3 region has 15 residues. V was shortened by 2 bases and J by 1 base, with 12 bases between the two germline ends. CDR1 and CDR2 (germline): MNHNS, SASEGT. For the CDR3, the DNA is TGTGCCAGCAGTGAAACGGTTCTGTTATCCTACGAGCAGTACTTC. Its protein product is CASSETVLLSYEQYF.

V is TRBV5-5 and J is TRBJ2-5; D is uncertain. CDR3 length: 15 amino acids. V lost 2 bases to trimming and J lost 0 bases, with 11 bases between them. The V gene's germline CDR1 is SGHKS and CDR2 YYEKEE (reference sequence). The DNA of the CDR3 is TGTGCCAGCAGCTTAATAATCGGGTACCAAGAGACCCAGTACTTC. Encoded protein: CASSLIIGYQETQYF.

This chain joins TRBV13 and TRBJ2-1, with 11 bases matching TRBD2. CDR3 length: 15 residues. J gave up 7 bases and V 7 bases, and 9 bases lay outside the gene matches. CDR1 and CDR2 (germline): PRHDT, FYEKMQ (reference sequence). The CDR3, as DNA: TGTGCCAGCAAACTAGCGGGAGCGCTTAGGAATGAGCAGTTCTTC. The encoded protein is CASKLAGALRNEQFF. The full variable domain, its missing parts supplied by reference TRBV13 and TRBJ2-1, is AAGVIQSPRHLIKEKRETATLKCYPIPRHDTVYWYQQGPGQDPQFLISFYEKMQSDKGSIPDRFSAQQFSDYHSELNMSSLELGDSALYFCASKLAGALRNEQFFGPGTRLTVL.

The chain recombines TRBV10-3 with TRBJ1-2; 7 bases map to TRBD1. The germline V gene encodes CDR1 ENHRY and CDR2 SYGVKD. This CDR3 region has 15 residues. V shed 2 bases, J shed 5 bases, and the junction held 8 bases outside the gene matches. CDR3 nucleotide sequence: TGTGCCATCAGTGAGGGGTCCGGGACAGAGTATGGCTACACCTTC. Protein product: CAISEGSGTEYGYTF.

The chain joins TRBV5-1 to TRBJ2-2; 7 bases line up with TRBD2. The CDR3 has 16 amino acids. Germline V gene data show CDR1 as SGHRS and CDR2 as YFSETQ. V dropped 0 bases and J dropped 2; count of bases not matched to a gene: 4. The CDR3 reads CASSLVPSGNTGELFF. The CDR3 DNA reads TGCGCCAGCAGCTTGGTGCCTAGCGGAAACACCGGGGAGCTGTTTTTT.

This chain links TRBV11-2 with TRBJ2-5, with D maybe TRBD2 (5 bases). Germline CDR1 reads SGHAT; CDR2 reads FQNNGV. Trimming took off 4 bases at V and 5 bases at J, with 20 bases between the two ends. This CDR3 has 16 amino acids. The CDR3 DNA follows: TGTGCCAGCAGCTCGTATTTAGTCGGGGTGGAGGAGACCCAGTACTTC. It encodes CASSSYLVGVEETQYF. Drawing the rest from reference TRBV11-2 and TRBJ2-5, the complete variable domain is EAGVAQSPRYKIIEKRQSVAFWCNPISGHATLYWYQQILGQGPKLLIQFQNNGVVDDSQLPKDRFSAERLKGVDSTLKIQPAKLEDSAVYLCASSSYLVGVEETQYFGPGTRLLVL.

This clone has only one observation. This sequence joins TRBV11-2 and TRBJ1-2; D ambiguous. The CDR3 loop spans 15 amino acids. The germline V gene encodes CDR1 SGHAT and CDR2 FQNNGV. The germline V and J ends were trimmed by 0 bases and 4 bases, with 12 bases remaining between them. For the CDR3, the DNA is TGTGCCAGCAGCTTAGACTCTCTACTCGGCTATGGCTACACCTTC. Protein product: CASSLDSLLGYGYTF.

The J gene is TRBJ1-2, the V gene TRBV21-1; TRBD1, the table's D call, was not compared with the DNA. TRBV21-1 is flagged as a pseudogene. The length of the CDR3 is 16 residues. The CDR3 is CASSAKQAGLGYGYTF. CDR3 sequence (DNA): TGTGCCAGCAGCGCGAAGCAAGCAGGGCTGGGGTATGGCTACACCTTC.

This chain links TRBV6-6 with TRBJ2-2; no firm D call. The V and J ends lost 0 bases and 1 base respectively, with 6 bases between them. Germline V lookup: CDR1 MNHNY, CDR2 SVGAGI (reference sequence). The CDR3 is 15 residues long. The CDR3 region has the DNA TGTGCCAGCAGTTACTCGAAACTGAACACCGGGGAGCTGTTTTTT. Translating gives CASSYSKLNTGELFF.